The next 21 T cell receptor beta chains were all read from a single sample in a study of blood T cell repertoires in COVID-19. Profiling relied on immunoSEQ multiplex PCR, and the TCRdb table lists in-frame clones only, not all of them. The sample holds around 37,000 clones, approximately 90% seen once. Sequenced material: peripheral blood. These TCRs come from a man aged 60 to 69 with acute or convalescent COVID-19.

This chain uses TRBV5-1 with TRBJ2-3; D ambiguous. Germline V gene data show CDR1 as SGHRS and CDR2 as YFSETQ. V shed 2 bases and J shed 1 base, with 5 bases lying between them. CDR3 length: 13 amino acids. CDR3 DNA sequence: TGCGCCAGCAGCTTCCGGGGCACAGATACGCAGTATTTT. Protein sequence: CASSFRGTDTQYF.

For the CDR3, the DNA is TGTGCCAGCCACAGGTTCGAGGTTGGCGAGCAGTACGTC. Translated, it gives CASHRFEVGEQYV. The chain carries TRBV21-1 and TRBJ2-7; the table's D call, TRBD1, was not checked against the DNA. TRBV21-1 is assigned pseudogene status. This CDR3 has 13 residues.

This chain joins TRBV6-5 and TRBJ1-4, with D unresolved. Germline V gene sequence: CDR1 MNHEY, CDR2 SVGAGI. The CDR3 is made up of 15 amino acids. V was cut by 0 bases and J by 0 bases, with 5 bases left in between. The DNA of the CDR3 is TGTGCCAGCAGTTACTCGAGTACAACTAATGAAAAACTGTTTTTT. It encodes CASSYSSTTNEKLFF.

This chain connects TRBV5-4 to TRBJ2-3; D gene uncertain. Trimming left V 5 bases short and J 5 bases short, with 15 bases between. Germline loops: CDR1 SGHNT, CDR2 YYREEE (reference sequence). This CDR3 spans 14 amino acids. CDR3 amino acids: CASRSRFGVDTQYF. DNA for the CDR3: TGTGCCAGCAGGTCGCGGTTTGGCGTAGATACGCAGTATTTT. The variable domain in full, with the rest retrieved from reference TRBV5-4 and TRBJ2-3, is ETGVTQSPTHLIKTRGQQVTLRCSSQSGHNTVSWYQQALGQGPQFIFQYYREEENGRGNFPPRFSGLQFPNYSSELNVNALELDDSALYLCASRSRFGVDTQYFGPGTRLTVL.

This clone was counted once. J is TRBJ2-6 and V is TRBV2; 9 nucleotides align to TRBD1. The CDR3 has 13 amino acids. J was trimmed by 13 bases and V by 6 bases; bases with no gene match: 7. Germline assignment: CDR1 SNHLY and CDR2 FYNNEI. CDR3 protein: CASSADRGVVLTF. CDR3 sequence (DNA): TGTGCCAGCAGCGCCGACAGGGGGGTTGTCCTGACTTTC.

CDR3 in DNA: TGTGCCACCAGTGATGCGGGACAGGGGGGCGAAAAACTGTTTTTT. The encoded protein is CATSDAGQGGEKLFF. The chain has TRBV24-1 and TRBJ1-4; TRBD1 aligns across 11 bases. V dropped 3 bases and J dropped 8; count of bases not matched to a gene: 4. Germline loops: CDR1 KGHDR, CDR2 SFDVKD. This CDR3 is 15 amino acids long.

The chain joins TRBV29-1 to TRBJ2-4, with D unclear. The CDR3 has 12 residues. Per germline, CDR1 SQVTM and CDR2 ANQGSEA. V was shortened by 6 bases and J by 6 bases, with 12 bases between the two germline ends. The chain's CDR3 is CSVTRGRNIQYF. For the CDR3, the DNA is TGCAGCGTCACAAGAGGAAGAAACATTCAGTACTTC.

The gene calls are TRBV19 and TRBJ2-1, with 8 bases aligning to TRBD2. Germline loops: CDR1 LNHDA, CDR2 SQIVND (reference sequence). This CDR3 is built from 16 residues. Germline trimming cut 6 bases from V and 7 bases from J; bases unmatched to any gene: 14. The CDR3 nucleotides read TGTGCCAGTAGCCAGCGGCGCGCGGGAGGATGGAATGAGCAGTTCTTC. This encodes CASSQRRAGGWNEQFF.

The V call is TRBV6-5, the J call TRBJ2-7; 7 bases align to TRBD1. CDR3 length: 14 amino acids. The trim removed 7 bases at V and 2 bases at J, leaving 8 bases unmatched. The V gene's germline CDR1 is MNHEY and CDR2 SVGAGI. CDR3 DNA sequence: TGTGCCAGCATCAAATCACAGGGGACCTACGAGCAGTACTTC. This encodes CASIKSQGTYEQYF.

The chain combines TRBV6-2 or TRBV6-3 with TRBJ2-2, with TRBD2 matching 16 bases. The CDR3 has 19 residues. Germline lookup yields CDR1 MNHEY and CDR2 SVGEGT. J lost 6 bases, V lost 6 bases, and 13 bases had no gene match. CDR3 amino acids: CASSYPLGTSGRASGELFF. The CDR3 DNA reads TGTGCCAGCAGCTATCCCCTAGGGACTAGCGGGAGGGCCTCCGGGGAGCTGTTTTTT.

The V and J genes are TRBV6-5 and TRBJ1-1; no clear D gene. Germline-derived CDR1 and CDR2 are MNHEY and SVGAGI. V was pared by 6 bases and J by 3 bases, with 11 bases between. The CDR3 spans 13 residues. The CDR3 here is CASRLPQDTEAFF. CDR3 in DNA: TGTGCCAGCAGATTACCTCAGGACACTGAAGCTTTCTTT.

The genes are TRBV7-6 and TRBJ2-2; the match to TRBD2 covers 11 bases. The CDR3 runs 18 residues. From germline, CDR1 is SGHVS and CDR2 FNYEAQ. Trimming removed 0 bases from V and 0 bases from J; junction bases left unmatched: 3. In DNA form, the CDR3 reads TGTGCCAGCAGCTTAGCGGCTAGCGGGAGGCCGAACACCGGGGAGCTGTTTTTT. This codes for CASSLAASGRPNTGELFF.

The chain carries TRBV25-1 and TRBJ1-2; TRBD1 is a possible D gene (5 bases). Trimming cost V 5 bases and J 4 bases, with 14 bases left between them. Germline CDR1 is MGHDK and CDR2 is SYGVNS. The CDR3 loop spans 14 amino acids. The CDR3 reads CASSSKGLLYGYTF. The CDR3 nucleotides are TGTGCCAGCAGTTCAAAGGGACTTCTCTATGGCTACACCTTC.

The chain links TRBV11-2 to TRBJ1-3; TRBD1 agrees at 8 bases. Germline loops: CDR1 SGHAT, CDR2 FQNNGV. The CDR3 consists of 16 residues. V was pared by 5 bases and J by 4 bases, with 10 bases of the junction left unmatched. CDR3: CASSAIGQGSGNTIYF. The CDR3 bases are TGTGCCAGCAGCGCCATTGGACAGGGTTCAGGAAACACCATATATTTT.

The chain combines TRBV19 with TRBJ1-1; D is possibly TRBD1 (6 bases). This CDR3 region has 14 residues. The V and J ends lost 8 bases and 4 bases respectively, with 17 bases between them. Germline V CDR1 and CDR2: LNHDA, SQIVND (reference sequence). CDR3: CASSDRGGVTEAFF. CDR3 nucleotide sequence: TGTGCCAGTTCCGACAGAGGGGGAGTCACTGAAGCTTTCTTT. The whole variable domain, remainder taken from reference TRBV19 and TRBJ1-1, is DGGITQSPKYLFRKEGQNVTLSCEQNLNHDAMYWYRQDPGQGLRLIYYSQIVNDFQKGDIAEGYSVSREKKESFPLTVTSAQKNPTAFYLCASSDRGGVTEAFFGQGTRLTVV.

The rearrangement links TRBV6-5 to TRBJ2-1; 8 bases align to TRBD1. V was clipped by 7 bases and J by 7 bases; unmatched bases: 9. CDR3 length: 14 amino acids. Germline CDR1 MNHEY, CDR2 SVGAGI. The CDR3 here is CASTSGGGINEQFF. In nucleotides, the CDR3 is TGTGCCAGCACCTCAGGGGGCGGGATTAATGAGCAGTTCTTC.

This sequence joins TRBV29-1 and TRBJ1-2; the match to TRBD1 covers 8 bases. This CDR3 is 16 amino acids long. V gave up 6 bases and J gave up 5 bases; unmatched junction bases: 17. Germline CDR1 is SQVTM and CDR2 is ANQGSEA. The CDR3 DNA reads as TGCAGCGTATCCGGACAGGGAGGGCGGAGGTCATATGGCTACACCTTC. Amino acid sequence: CSVSGQGGRRSYGYTF.

V gene TRBV7-9 combines with J gene TRBJ1-1; perhaps TRBD1 as D (5 bases). From germline, CDR1 is SEHNR and CDR2 FQNEAQ (reference sequence). V lost 1 base and J lost 5, with 14 bases in between. This CDR3 comprises 15 residues. CDR3 amino acids: CASSLEGPGWTEAFF. The CDR3 DNA reads as TGTGCCAGCAGCTTAGAGGGGCCAGGGTGGACTGAAGCTTTCTTT.

The chain employs TRBV7-9 and TRBJ2-3, with D possibly being TRBD1 (6 bases). The ends were cut back, 7 bases at V and 2 bases at J, with 13 bases in the middle. Germline V lookup: CDR1 SEHNR, CDR2 FQNEAQ (reference sequence). This CDR3 region has 14 residues. This CDR3 reads CASIEQGPTDTQYF. The CDR3 coding sequence is TGTGCCAGCATCGAACAGGGACCCACAGATACGCAGTATTTT.

The table lists this clone with a few counts. CDR3 sequence reads: CASSSTSGGINYEQYF. In nucleotides, the CDR3 is TGCGCCAGCAGCAGTACTAGCGGGGGGATAAACTACGAGCAGTACTTC. V and J are TRBV5-1 and TRBJ2-7; 12 bases map to TRBD2. The CDR3 loop spans 16 amino acids. V lost 4 bases to trimming and J lost 3 bases; unmatched junction nucleotides: 8. Germline V gene data show CDR1 as SGHRS and CDR2 as YFSETQ.

This clone showed up just a few times. V and J are TRBV5-1 and TRBJ1-2; 8 bases map to TRBD1. J lost 7 bases, V lost 3 bases, and 11 bases had no gene match. Germline-derived CDR1 and CDR2 are SGHRS and YFSETQ. This CDR3 comprises 15 residues. The DNA for the CDR3 is TGCGCCAGCAGCTCAGACCCGGGACAGGATGTTGGCTACACCTTC. The encoded protein is CASSSDPGQDVGYTF.